The 12 T cell receptor beta chains given below trace back to one sample, sequenced in a study of T-cell memory formation after mild COVID-19. TCRdb re-derived calls from the 5' RACE reads in MiXCR, one entry per CDR3 protein. Of about 200,000 distinct CDR3 sequences listed, approximately 16% were seen once; the top ten hold 2.4%. Sequencing used PBMCs or a T cell subset sorted from them (not recorded which). These receptors originate from an adult woman who had mild COVID-19 (a few samples of this study predate the infection). Cell type and time point are not known.

J is TRBJ2-7 and V is TRBV5-6; 7 bases agree with TRBD2. V was clipped by 0 bases and J by 3 bases; unmatched bases: 6. This CDR3 is built from 15 residues. Per germline, CDR1 SGHDT and CDR2 YYEEEE. The CDR3 DNA sequence: TGTGCCAGCAGCTTGGCCGAGCGGGGTAGCTACGAGCAGTACTTC. Protein: CASSLAERGSYEQYF.

This clonotype was recorded a few times. V and J are TRBV6-2 or TRBV6-3 and TRBJ2-7; TRBD2 agrees at 7 bases. This CDR3 has 15 amino acids. CDR1 MNHEY and CDR2 SVGEGT come from the germline V gene. J was trimmed by 3 bases and V by 2 bases; bases with no gene match: 7. The CDR3 sequence: CASSYGLDFNYEQYF. The CDR3 bases are TGTGCCAGCAGTTACGGACTAGATTTCAACTACGAGCAGTACTTC.

The V gene is TRBV20-1, the J gene TRBJ1-1; no clear D. This CDR3 is built from 14 residues. The germline V and J ends were trimmed by 5 bases and 1 base, with 14 bases remaining between them. CDR1 and CDR2 (germline): DFQATT, SNEGSKA (reference sequence). The CDR3 DNA reads as TGCAGTGCTTCTCCTGGGTCCGGGAACACTGAAGCTTTCTTT. Encoded protein: CSASPGSGNTEAFF.

The gene calls are TRBV18 and TRBJ2-1; 9 bases align to TRBD2. The CDR3 totals 16 residues. The germline V gene has CDR1 KGHSH and CDR2 LQKENI. The junction had 12 bases not matched to a gene; V was cut back by 10 bases and J by 2 bases. Here the CDR3 DNA reads TGTGCCACTCCTAACCAAGCGGGAGGACCCTACAATGAGCAGTTCTTC. Amino acid sequence: CATPNQAGGPYNEQFF.

This clonotype has ten or more counts. The chain recombines TRBV4-1 with TRBJ1-6; D perhaps matches TRBD1 (5 bases). Germline loops: CDR1 MGHRA, CDR2 YSYEKL. This CDR3 spans 14 amino acids. V was cut by 3 bases and J by 10 bases, with 13 bases left in between. For the CDR3, the DNA is TGCGCCAGCAGCCAGATGGGGCCAGGGTCACCCCTCCACTTT. Translation gives CASSQMGPGSPLHF.

This clonotype has just a few counts. This sequence joins TRBV6-1 and TRBJ2-5, with TRBD2 as a possible D gene (6 bases). Germline V CDR1 and CDR2: MNHNS, SASEGT. This CDR3 has 14 amino acids. Trimming removed 4 bases at V and 0 bases at J, with 9 bases between. The CDR3 spells CASSAEGYQETQYF. The CDR3 nucleotides read TGTGCCAGCAGTGCGGAGGGGTACCAAGAGACCCAGTACTTC.

The chain uses TRBV4-2 and TRBJ2-7, with 11 bases matching TRBD2. V trimming: 0 bases; J trimming: 1 base; junction bases outside the gene matches: 14. CDR1 LGHNA and CDR2 YNFKEQ come from the germline V gene. CDR3 length: 20 amino acids. In DNA, the CDR3 is TGTGCCAGCAGCCAAGATGGTAGGGTTAGCGGGGGGGCCTTGTCCTACGAGCAGTACTTC. This translates into CASSQDGRVSGGALSYEQYF.

This clonotype has a handful of counts. A read error is likely, as this CDR3 ends without the conserved phenylalanine or tryptophan. The DNA is omitted, as the CDR3 cannot be located on it reliably, and the CDR3 follows TCRdb's listing. The V gene is TRBV12-3 or TRBV12-4, the J gene TRBJ2-7; the table calls TRBD1, which could not be checked here. Termini included, the CDR3 measures 12 amino acids. The CDR3 sequence: CASSSGGQSLAI.

This clonotype was counted between two and nine times. The V gene is TRBV7-9, the J gene TRBJ2-7; D uncertain. The CDR3 totals 13 residues. Trimming shortened V by 4 bases and J by 4 bases, and 11 bases separated the two germline ends. Per the germline V gene, CDR1 is SEHNR and CDR2 is FQNEAQ (reference sequence). The CDR3 coding sequence is TGTGCCAGCAGCTCCCCGGCCTTATACGAGCAGTACTTC. This encodes CASSSPALYEQYF.

The J gene is TRBJ2-3, the V gene TRBV5-1, with 9 bases fitting TRBD2. J was trimmed by 0 bases and V by 3 bases; bases with no gene match: 5. Germline V gives CDR1 SGHRS, CDR2 YFSETQ. There are 16 residues in the CDR3. The CDR3 region has the DNA TGCGCCAGCAGCTCAATAGCGGGAGACAGCACAGATACGCAGTATTTT. Its protein is CASSSIAGDSTDTQYF.

The V and J genes are TRBV20-1 and TRBJ2-5, with D unclear. Looked up from germline, CDR1 is DFQATT and CDR2 is SNEGSKA (reference sequence). The CDR3 length is 11 residues. Trimming left V 0 bases short and J 5 bases short, with 4 bases between. CDR3 sequence (DNA): TGCAGTGCTAGAGACCTGGAGACCCAGTACTTC. Amino acid sequence: CSARDLETQYF.

This clonotype was seen a few times. The chain employs TRBV3-1 and TRBJ1-1; D uncertain. V was clipped by 3 bases and J by 1 base, with 9 bases between them. This CDR3 contains 14 residues. Germline assignment: CDR1 LGHDT and CDR2 YNNKEL (reference sequence). This CDR3 is CASSHAVSNTEAFF. Here the CDR3 DNA reads TGTGCCAGCAGCCACGCCGTGTCGAACACTGAAGCTTTCTTT.